A single sample gave rise to the 8 T cell receptor beta chains below, sequenced in a study of read filtering for tumor transcriptome and immune sequencing. From about 0.4 ug of RNA, a library with molecular barcoded alpha/delta and beta/gamma adaptors was made. TCRdb re-called the reads with MiXCR, one entry per CDR3 protein. The table lists some 120,000 distinct CDR3 sequences, 10% to 15% of them singletons. Sequenced: a population of CD138-negative cells sorted from bone marrow. The receptor set was obtained from a donor at least 40 years old with multiple myeloma.

The sample holds many counts of this clonotype. The rearrangement links TRBV7-2 to TRBJ2-1; the match to TRBD1 covers 9 bases. The CDR3 has 15 amino acids. Trimming removed 5 bases from V and 5 bases from J; junction bases left unmatched: 7. Germline CDR1 and CDR2: SGHTA and FQGNSA. The CDR3 sequence: CASSPDRGGHNEQFF. The CDR3 region has the DNA TGTGCCAGCAGCCCCGACAGGGGGGGACACAATGAGCAGTTCTTC.

With respect to this clonotype: This sequence may be a read error, since a much larger clone differs from it by one base. The chain links TRBV7-2 to TRBJ1-6, with D maybe TRBD1 (5 bases). The V and J ends lost 4 bases and 11 bases respectively, with 15 bases between them. This CDR3 is built from 14 residues. From germline, CDR1 is SGHTA and CDR2 FQGNSA. DNA of the CDR3: TGTGCCAGCAGCTATACCGGGGCGAATCCACCCCTCCACTTT. Protein: CASSYTGANPPLHF.

This clonotype appeared many times. The J gene is TRBJ2-3, the V gene TRBV9; 12 bases match TRBD2. Germline-derived CDR1 and CDR2 are SGDLS and YYNGEE. Germline trimming cut 0 bases from V and 6 bases from J; bases unmatched to any gene: 14. CDR3 length: 19 amino acids. The CDR3 sequence: CASSVGFVRTSGKEDTQYF. CDR3 sequence (DNA): TGTGCCAGCAGCGTAGGTTTCGTGAGGACTAGCGGGAAGGAGGATACGCAGTATTTT.

This sequence joins TRBV4-1 and TRBJ1-5; no firm D call. The CDR3 sequence is 13 residues long. Germline CDR1 and CDR2: MGHRA and YSYEKL. V was clipped by 1 base and J by 7 bases, with 8 bases between them. The CDR3 reads CASSQVIKQPQHF. Here the CDR3 DNA reads TGCGCCAGCAGCCAAGTGATTAAACAGCCCCAGCATTTT.

This clonotype was seen many times. This rearrangement joins TRBV6-5 to TRBJ1-4; D is uncertain. The CDR3 extends over 15 amino acids. Deletions cut 0 bases from V and 8 bases from J, with 13 bases between. CDR1 is MNHEY and CDR2 is SVGAGI in the germline V gene. In DNA, the CDR3 is TGTGCCAGCAGTTACTCGGGCCCCGGACGGGAAAAACTGTTTTTT. Residues: CASSYSGPGREKLFF.

Concerning this clonotype itself: A much larger clone lies a single base off, so this may be a read error. The genes are TRBV12-3 or TRBV12-4 and TRBJ1-5, with D uncertain. V was trimmed by 8 bases and J by 9 bases, leaving 17 bases between them. The CDR3 contains 13 residues. CDR3 coding DNA: TGTGCCAGCGGCGACATGGTTGGGTCGCCCCAGCATTTT. This codes for CASGDMVGSPQHF.

The V gene is TRBV20-1, the J gene TRBJ2-3; TRBD2 aligns across 9 bases. Losses at the gene ends were 5 bases for V and 5 bases for J; bases not matched to a gene: 14. Germline V lookup: CDR1 DFQATT, CDR2 SNEGSKA (reference sequence). The length of the CDR3 is 16 residues. CDR3 nucleotides: TGCAGTGCTCCGACCGGGCCGGGACTAGCAGAAGATACGCAGTATTTT. Protein product: CSAPTGPGLAEDTQYF.

The chain has TRBV4-1 and TRBJ1-1, with D unclear. The CDR3 is 12 residues long. Trimming took 6 bases from V and 4 from J, leaving 9 bases between them. Germline V gene sequence: CDR1 MGHRA, CDR2 YSYEKL. The CDR3 loop is CASSHMSTEAFF. The CDR3 DNA is TGCGCCAGCAGTCACATGAGCACTGAAGCTTTCTTT.